These T cell receptor beta chains were read from a single sample in a study of T cell responses to AZD1222 COVID-19 vaccine. TCRdb's table, derived via immunoSEQ multiplex PCR, lists solely in-frame clones and lacks some. The data contain about 110,000 clones, around 90% of them singletons. The specimen comprised peripheral blood, sampled on day 0 of AZD1222 vaccination. These receptors were obtained from an adult in good health. Each CDR3 is given with its conserved first and last residue. A D gene is named only where the DNA matches it firmly. Only part of the rows carry a size: once, few, many, or a class if the clone is expanded.

D	length	V	J	size	DNA	CDR3
NA	17	TRBV9	TRBJ2-3	NA	TGTGCCAGCAGCGTAGTGGTAAGCGGATCTAGCACAGATACGCAGTATTTT	CASSVVVSGSSTDTQYF
TRBD1	15	TRBV6-2/TRBV6-3	TRBJ1-5	NA	TGTGCCAGCAGCGGGACAGGGTTTTCCTCTCAGCCCCAGCATTTT	CASSGTGFSSQPQHF
TRBD2	12	TRBV3-1/TRBV3-2	TRBJ2-5	NA	TGTGCCAGCGGAGCGGGAGGAGAGACCCAGTACTTC	CASGAGGETQYF
NA	13	TRBV10-3	TRBJ1-5	NA	TGTGCCATCAAAAGGGGGGAGAATCAGCCCCAGCATTTT	CAIKRGENQPQHF
TRBD1	11	TRBV29-1	TRBJ1-2	NA	TGCAGCGCCGGAGGGACAGGGGGCTACACCTTC	CSAGGTGGYTF
NA	14	TRBV2	TRBJ2-2	NA	TGTGCCAGCAGTGAAGCCGGCCGCACCGGGGAGCTGTTTTTT	CASSEAGRTGELFF
TRBD2	14	TRBV19	TRBJ2-1	NA	TGTGCCACCGGCGGGAGAACCTTCTACAATGAGCAGTTCTTC	CATGGRTFYNEQFF
TRBD2	14	TRBV6-2/TRBV6-3	TRBJ2-5	NA	TGTGCCAGCAGTTACGGACTAGCCGGGGAGACCCAGTACTTC	CASSYGLAGETQYF
TRBD1	15	TRBV29-1	TRBJ1-2	few	TGCAGCGTTGAAGGACATCGGGGACAGGGACGTGGCTACACCTTC	CSVEGHRGQGRGYTF
TRBD1	16	TRBV4-1	TRBJ1-4	NA	TGCGCCAGCAGCCAAGAGATGGGACAGCGGTACGAAAAACTGTTTTTT	CASSQEMGQRYEKLFF
TRBD2	16	TRBV7-9	TRBJ2-5	NA	TGTGCCAGCAGCTTAGCGAAGAGCGGGAGGGGTGAGACCCAGTACTTC	CASSLAKSGRGETQYF
NA	13	TRBV18	TRBJ2-3	NA	TGTGCCAGCCCCTTGGGGGAGACAGATACGCAGTATTTT	CASPLGETDTQYF
TRBD1	15	TRBV4-2	TRBJ1-1	NA	TGTGCCAGCAGCCACCCGGGACAGGGGGCAACAGAAGCTTTCTTT	CASSHPGQGATEAFF